Presented here are 9 T cell receptor beta chains from one specimen sequenced in a study of T-cell reconstitution after alpha-beta-depleted transplantation in children. The TCRbeta library incorporated unique molecular identifiers. MiXCR was run by TCRdb on the PCR reads, yielding one entry per CDR3 protein. The sample holds approximately 270,000 distinct CDR3 sequences, under 30% seen once. Sequencing used PBMCs, mostly from graft donor cells, obtained 360 days after TCRalphabeta/CD19-depleted stem cell transplant. These receptors were collected from a female patient aged 2-15 years who had a stem cell transplant for congenital amegakaryocytic thrombocytopenia, so the T cells may come from the graft donor.

This clonotype was seen a handful of times. The V and J genes are TRBV6-1 and TRBJ1-2, with no clear D. CDR1 and CDR2 (germline): MNHNS, SASEGT. V gave up 7 bases and J gave up 2 bases, with 14 bases separating them. The CDR3 totals 14 residues. Here the CDR3 reads CASTFPGQNYGYTF. The CDR3 region has the DNA TGTGCCAGCACCTTCCCCGGGCAGAACTATGGCTACACCTTC.

Many counts were recorded for this clonotype. The chain recombines TRBV29-1 with TRBJ2-1, with D perhaps being TRBD1 or TRBD2 (6 bases each). Germline CDR1 reads SQVTM; CDR2 reads ANQGSEA. Trimming shortened V by 4 bases and J by 13 bases, and 17 bases separated the two germline ends. CDR3 length equals 12 residues. The CDR3 spells CSVGHGGGKQFF. The CDR3 DNA follows: TGCAGCGTTGGGCACGGAGGGGGGAAACAGTTCTTC.

This clonotype has just a few counts. The chain employs TRBV20-1 and TRBJ2-1; 8 positions match TRBD1. With V trimmed by 1 base and J by 7 bases, 6 bases remained unmatched. This CDR3 has 14 amino acids. Germline V gene lookup returns CDR1 DFQATT and CDR2 SNEGSKA (reference sequence). CDR3 sequence reads: CSARVGQGKNEQFF. The CDR3 coding sequence is TGCAGTGCTAGAGTTGGACAGGGAAAGAATGAGCAGTTCTTC.

The chain links TRBV5-1 to TRBJ1-2, with 9 bases that match TRBD1. CDR1 is SGHRS and CDR2 is YFSETQ in the germline V gene. CDR3 size: 18 residues. J gave up 0 bases and V 1 base, and 10 bases lay outside the gene matches. The CDR3 loop is CASSLRPDRGGANYGYTF. The CDR3 DNA reads as TGCGCCAGCAGCTTGAGGCCTGACAGGGGGGGAGCTAACTATGGCTACACCTTC.

This clonotype was recorded many times. The chain couples TRBV12-3 or TRBV12-4 to TRBJ2-7; D gene uncertain. This CDR3 comprises 12 residues. Trimming removed 4 bases from V and 4 bases from J, with 8 bases in between. The CDR3 DNA follows: TGTGCCAGCAGTTCACCCTCTTACGAGCAGTACTTC. This gives the protein CASSSPSYEQYF.

The chain couples TRBV6-5 to TRBJ1-3; no reliable D call. Germline V lookup: CDR1 MNHEY, CDR2 SVGAGI. Trimming cost V 6 bases and J 6 bases, with 21 bases left between them. The length of the CDR3 is 16 residues. The CDR3 is CASRSLKAEKENTIYF. CDR3 bases: TGTGCCAGCAGATCGCTCAAGGCGGAAAAGGAAAACACCATATATTTT.

V usage is TRBV20-1 and J usage is TRBJ1-2; the match to TRBD1 covers 9 bases. The length of the CDR3 is 9 residues. CDR1 DFQATT and CDR2 SNEGSKA come from the germline V gene (reference sequence). CDR3 sequence: CRGQGGYTF. The DNA of the CDR3 is TGCAGGGGACAGGGTGGCTACACCTTC.

This clonotype came up many times. This chain links TRBV14 with TRBJ1-2; D is undetermined. V lost 3 bases and J 4 bases, leaving 3 bases between the germline ends. This CDR3 contains 11 residues. CDR1 and CDR2 from the germline V gene are SGHDN and FVKESK. In DNA form, the CDR3 reads TGTGCCAGCAGCCAGGGCTATGGCTACACCTTC. Translation gives CASSQGYGYTF.

This clonotype was counted many times. The chain links TRBV20-1 to TRBJ2-1; D possibly corresponds to TRBD1 (5 bases). Between the trimmed V and J ends, which lost 6 bases and 1 base, there was a span of 13 bases. CDR1 DFQATT and CDR2 SNEGSKA come from the germline V gene (reference sequence). This CDR3 is built from 14 residues. CDR3 residues: CSAINRRSYNEQFF. For the CDR3, the DNA is TGCAGTGCAATCAACAGGAGATCCTACAATGAGCAGTTCTTC.